Below are 11 T cell receptor beta chains sequenced from a single sample in a study of T cell responses to AZD1222 COVID-19 vaccine. Some clones are missing from TCRdb's copy, which holds only in-frame ones; the method was immunoSEQ multiplex PCR. The profile shows around 150,000 clones, around 94% of them singletons. Sequencing was performed on peripheral blood, taken 28 days after the second AZD1222 dose. The receptors shown here come from an adult who received the AZD1222 COVID-19 vaccine.

The chain is built from TRBV5-1 and TRBJ1-1, with D tentatively TRBD1 (6 bases). Looked up from germline, CDR1 is SGHRS and CDR2 is YFSETQ. This CDR3 is built from 13 residues. V dropped 4 bases and J dropped 1 base, with 8 bases sitting between them. CDR3 amino acids: CASSDRPNTEAFF. The CDR3 DNA reads TGCGCCAGCAGCGACAGGCCGAACACTGAAGCTTTCTTT.

The chain carries TRBV7-9 and TRBJ2-7, with D possibly being TRBD2 (6 bases). CDR3 length equals 12 residues. CDR1 and CDR2 from the germline V gene are SEHNR and FQNEAQ (reference sequence). Trimming took 6 bases from V and 2 from J, leaving 8 bases between them. The CDR3 DNA follows: TGTGCCAGCAGTTCGGGGGCCTACGAGCAGTACTTC. Residues: CASSSGAYEQYF.

This rearrangement joins TRBV7-8 to TRBJ1-5; D gene uncertain. The germline gives CDR1 SGHVS, CDR2 FQNEAQ. This CDR3 has 16 residues. V lost 5 bases and J lost 1, with 15 bases in between. The CDR3 here is CASSQRHTPSNQPQHF. In nucleotides, the CDR3 is TGTGCCAGCAGCCAAAGACATACCCCAAGCAATCAGCCCCAGCATTTT.

DNA for the CDR3: TGTGCCAGCAGCTTAGAATTGGCTAACATTCAGTACTTC. It is translated as CASSLELANIQYF. The chain joins TRBV7-9 to TRBJ2-4; D remains ambiguous. The germline CDR1 and CDR2 sequences are SEHNR and FQNEAQ (reference sequence). The V end was cut by 1 base, the J end by 7 bases, with 8 bases between. This CDR3 region has 13 residues.

The V call is TRBV3-1 (or the pseudogene TRBV3-2), the J call TRBJ2-2, with TRBD2 as a possible D gene (6 bases). The germline V and J ends were trimmed by 4 bases and 7 bases, with 22 bases remaining between them. The germline gives CDR1 LGHDT, CDR2 YNNKEL (reference sequence). The CDR3 extends over 17 amino acids. CDR3 DNA sequence: TGTGCCAGCAGCCTCCTGGGCAACCCCCGGGGGTACGGGGAGCTGTTTTTT. Translation: CASSLLGNPRGYGELFF.

The chain couples TRBV30 to TRBJ1-1; D is possibly TRBD1 (6 bases). Germline CDR1 is GTSNPN and CDR2 is SVGIG (reference sequence). CDR3 size: 15 residues. V was cut by 0 bases and J by 6 bases, with 17 bases left in between. CDR3 in amino acids: CAWSVVGALNPEAFF. CDR3 nucleotide sequence: TGTGCCTGGAGTGTGGTGGGGGCGTTAAACCCTGAAGCTTTCTTT.

Only one count was recorded for this clone. The rearrangement links TRBV15 to TRBJ2-1; 7 nucleotides line up with TRBD1. Trimming at V came to 4 bases and at J to 0 bases, leaving 6 bases not matched to a gene. The CDR3 has 16 residues. Germline V gives CDR1 LNHNV, CDR2 YYDKDF (reference sequence). The CDR3 nucleotides are TGTGCCACCAGCACCCGGACAGGCAGCTCCTACAATGAGCAGTTCTTC. This encodes CATSTRTGSSYNEQFF.

The chain couples TRBV21-1 to TRBJ1-5. TRBV21-1 is recorded as a pseudogene. The CDR3 length is 17 residues. In DNA form, the CDR3 reads TGTGCCAGCAGCAAAGCAAACGGGGGGACGGTTTTACAGCCCCAGCATTTT. Protein sequence: CASSKANGGTVLQPQHF.

The chain recombines TRBV14 with TRBJ1-6, with a possible D match to TRBD1 (6 bases). The ends were cut back, 4 bases at V and 6 bases at J, with 13 bases in the middle. Germline V gene data show CDR1 as SGHDN and CDR2 as FVKESK. The CDR3 consists of 15 residues. In DNA, the CDR3 is TGTGCCAGCAGCCCTTCACAGGGATCTAATTCACCCCTCCACTTT. Amino acid sequence: CASSPSQGSNSPLHF.

CDR3 region: CASSPQVEKLFF. CDR3 sequence (DNA): TGTGCCAGCTCACCCCAAGTTGAAAAACTGTTTTTT. This chain joins TRBV18 and TRBJ1-4; no clear D gene. The germline CDR1 and CDR2 sequences are KGHSH and LQKENI. The CDR3 totals 12 residues. The germline V and J ends were trimmed by 3 bases and 7 bases, with 6 bases remaining between them. Supplemented by reference TRBV18 and TRBJ1-4, the full variable domain reads NAGVMQNPRHLVRRRGQEARLRCSPMKGHSHVYWYRQLPEEGLKFMVYLQKENIIDESGMPKERFSAEFPKEGPSILRIQQVVRGDSAAYFCASSPQVEKLFFGSGTQLSVL.

The rearrangement links TRBV19 to TRBJ2-1; 7 bases fit TRBD2. Losses at the gene ends were 7 bases for V and 6 bases for J; bases not matched to a gene: 6. This CDR3 contains 13 residues. The germline V gene has CDR1 LNHDA and CDR2 SQIVND (reference sequence). This CDR3 is CASTQRDPNEQFF. DNA for the CDR3: TGTGCCAGTACCCAGCGGGACCCCAATGAGCAGTTCTTC.